This paragraph reports one T cell receptor (beta chain). Its antigen remains unknown. The data were taken from a study of T-cell reconstitution after alpha-beta-depleted transplantation in children. V lost 3 bases and J 5 bases, leaving 13 bases between the germline ends. This CDR3 spans 14 amino acids. Germline lookup yields CDR1 KGHSH and CDR2 LQKENI. Study conclusions and caveats: Surviving recipient T cells and intrathymic progenitors accounted for some patients' high TCRbeta diversity at day 60. Expanded clones from the graft, numbering several hundred, reportedly supplied alpha-beta T cells about two months after transplant.

Researchers prepared the TCRbeta library using unique molecular identifiers, the study reports. TCRdb independently ran MiXCR on the PCR reads; one entry per CDR3 protein. The sample consists of roughly 570,000 distinct CDR3 sequences, roughly a quarter of them appearing once. Sequencing was performed on PBMCs, taken before TCRalphabeta/CD19-depleted stem cell transplant. This clonotype was sampled from a boy under two years old with Wiskott-Aldrich syndrome, due to receive a stem cell transplant. The chain employs TRBV18 and TRBJ1-1; no clear D gene. The CDR3 sequence: CASSPAGSGTEAFF. CDR3 in DNA: TGTGCCAGCTCACCGGCAGGATCCGGGACTGAAGCTTTCTTT.